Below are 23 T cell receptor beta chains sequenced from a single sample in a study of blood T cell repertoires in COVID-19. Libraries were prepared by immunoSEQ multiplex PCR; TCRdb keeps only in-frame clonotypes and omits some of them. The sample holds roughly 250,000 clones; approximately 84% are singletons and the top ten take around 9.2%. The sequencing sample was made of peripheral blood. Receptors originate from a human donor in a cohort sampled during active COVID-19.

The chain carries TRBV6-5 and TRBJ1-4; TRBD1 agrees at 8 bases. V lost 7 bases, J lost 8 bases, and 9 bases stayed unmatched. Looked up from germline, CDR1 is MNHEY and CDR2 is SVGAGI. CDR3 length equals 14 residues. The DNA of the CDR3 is TGTGCCAGCACCGCGGACAGGGAAGAGGAAAAACTGTTTTTT. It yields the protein CASTADREEEKLFF.

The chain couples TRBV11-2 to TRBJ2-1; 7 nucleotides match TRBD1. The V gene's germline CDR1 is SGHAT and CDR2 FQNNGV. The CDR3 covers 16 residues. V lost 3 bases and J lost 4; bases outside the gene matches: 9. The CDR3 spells CASSLVRQGLYNEQFF. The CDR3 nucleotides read TGTGCCAGCAGCTTGGTAAGACAGGGATTGTACAATGAGCAGTTCTTC.

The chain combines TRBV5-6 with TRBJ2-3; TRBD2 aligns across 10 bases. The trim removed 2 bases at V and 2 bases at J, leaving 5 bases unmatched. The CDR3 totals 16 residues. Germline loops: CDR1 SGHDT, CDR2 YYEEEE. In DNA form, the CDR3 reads TGTGCCAGCAGCTTCCTAGCGGGAGTGTCCACAGATACGCAGTATTTT. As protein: CASSFLAGVSTDTQYF.

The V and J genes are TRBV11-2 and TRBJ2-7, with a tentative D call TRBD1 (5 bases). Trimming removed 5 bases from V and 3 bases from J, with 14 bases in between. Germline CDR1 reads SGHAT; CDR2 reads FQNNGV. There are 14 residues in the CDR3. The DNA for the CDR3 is TGTGCCAGCAGCCCGGACCTAGGGGTCTACGAGCAGTACTTC. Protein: CASSPDLGVYEQYF.

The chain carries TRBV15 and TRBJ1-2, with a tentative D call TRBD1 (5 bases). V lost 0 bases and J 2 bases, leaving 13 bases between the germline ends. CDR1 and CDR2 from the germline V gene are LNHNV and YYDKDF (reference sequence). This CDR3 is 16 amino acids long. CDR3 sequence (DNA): TGTGCCACCAGCAGAGATAGGGCAGCAGGGAACTATGGCTACACCTTC. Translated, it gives CATSRDRAAGNYGYTF.

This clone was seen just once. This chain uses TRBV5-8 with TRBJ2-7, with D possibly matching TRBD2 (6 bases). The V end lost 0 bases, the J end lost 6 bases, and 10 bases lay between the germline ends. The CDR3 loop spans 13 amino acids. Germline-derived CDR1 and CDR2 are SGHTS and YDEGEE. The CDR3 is CASSLVGGGEQYF. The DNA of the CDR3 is TGTGCCAGCAGCTTGGTGGGAGGTGGCGAGCAGTACTTC.

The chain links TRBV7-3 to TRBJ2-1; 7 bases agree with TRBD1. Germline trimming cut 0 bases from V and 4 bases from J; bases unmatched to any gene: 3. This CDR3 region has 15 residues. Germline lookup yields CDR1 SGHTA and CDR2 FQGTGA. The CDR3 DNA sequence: TGTGCCAGCAGCTTAACACAGGGGCAATACAATGAGCAGTTCTTC. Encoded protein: CASSLTQGQYNEQFF.

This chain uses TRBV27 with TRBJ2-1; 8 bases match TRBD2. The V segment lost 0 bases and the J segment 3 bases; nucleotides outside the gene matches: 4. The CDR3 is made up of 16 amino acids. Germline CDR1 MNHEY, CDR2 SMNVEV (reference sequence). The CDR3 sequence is CASSLSPGGGYNEQFF. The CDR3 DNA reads TGTGCCAGCAGTTTATCGCCCGGGGGGGGCTACAATGAGCAGTTCTTC.

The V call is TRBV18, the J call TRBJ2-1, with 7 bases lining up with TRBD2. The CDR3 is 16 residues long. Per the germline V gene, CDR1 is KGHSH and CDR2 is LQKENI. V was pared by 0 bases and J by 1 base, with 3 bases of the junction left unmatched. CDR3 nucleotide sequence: TGTGCCAGCTCACCACCGACCGGGGGGTCCTACAATGAGCAGTTCTTC. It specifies CASSPPTGGSYNEQFF.

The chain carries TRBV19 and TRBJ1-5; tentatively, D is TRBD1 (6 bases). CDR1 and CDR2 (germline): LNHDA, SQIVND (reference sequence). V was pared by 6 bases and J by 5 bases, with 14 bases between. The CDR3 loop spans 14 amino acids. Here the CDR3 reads CASRIGQTDQPQHF. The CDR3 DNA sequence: TGTGCCAGTAGGATCGGACAGACCGATCAGCCCCAGCATTTT.

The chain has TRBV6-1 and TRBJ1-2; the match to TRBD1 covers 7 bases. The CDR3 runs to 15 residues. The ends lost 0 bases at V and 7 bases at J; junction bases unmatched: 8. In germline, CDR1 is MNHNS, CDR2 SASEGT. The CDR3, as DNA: TGTGCCAGCAGTGAAGCCTTACAGGGGTGGGGTGGCTACACCTTC. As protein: CASSEALQGWGGYTF.

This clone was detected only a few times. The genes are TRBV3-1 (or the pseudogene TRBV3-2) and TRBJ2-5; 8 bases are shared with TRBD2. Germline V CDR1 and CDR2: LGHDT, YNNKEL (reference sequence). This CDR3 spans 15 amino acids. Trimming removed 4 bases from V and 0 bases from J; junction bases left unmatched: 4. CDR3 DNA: TGTGCCAGCAGCCGGCGCGGGGGGTACCAAGAGACCCAGTACTTC. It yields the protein CASSRRGGYQETQYF.

The CDR3 is CSASPGGETQYF. CDR3 bases: TGCAGTGCTAGTCCCGGAGGGGAGACCCAGTACTTC. This chain connects TRBV20-1 to TRBJ2-5, with D possibly matching TRBD2 (6 bases). The germline V gene has CDR1 DFQATT and CDR2 SNEGSKA (reference sequence). V dropped 3 bases and J dropped 5 bases, with 10 bases sitting between them. The CDR3 consists of 12 residues.

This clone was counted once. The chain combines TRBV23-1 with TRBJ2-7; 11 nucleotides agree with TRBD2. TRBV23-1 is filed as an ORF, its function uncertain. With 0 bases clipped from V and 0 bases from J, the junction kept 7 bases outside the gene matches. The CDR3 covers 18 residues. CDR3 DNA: TGCGCCAGCAGTCAATCGGGGTCCGGGACTAGCGGCTCCTACGAGCAGTACTTC. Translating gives CASSQSGSGTSGSYEQYF.

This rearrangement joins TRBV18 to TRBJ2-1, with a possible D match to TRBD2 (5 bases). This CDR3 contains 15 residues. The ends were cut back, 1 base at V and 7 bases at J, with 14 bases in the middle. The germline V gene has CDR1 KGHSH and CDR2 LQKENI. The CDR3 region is CASSPRGPRDNEQFF. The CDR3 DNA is TGTGCCAGCTCACCACGAGGCCCCCGGGATAATGAGCAGTTCTTC.

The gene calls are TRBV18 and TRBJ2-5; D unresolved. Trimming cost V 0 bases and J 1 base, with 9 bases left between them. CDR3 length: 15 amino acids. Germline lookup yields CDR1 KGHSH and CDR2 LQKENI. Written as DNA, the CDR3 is TGTGCCAGCTCACCACCACAGCCGGCCCAAGAGACCCAGTACTTC. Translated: CASSPPQPAQETQYF.

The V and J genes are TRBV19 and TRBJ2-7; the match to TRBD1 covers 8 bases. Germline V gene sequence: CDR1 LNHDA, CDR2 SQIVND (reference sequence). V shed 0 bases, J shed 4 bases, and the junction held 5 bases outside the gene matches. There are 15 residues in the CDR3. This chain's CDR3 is CASSIETGVGYEQYF. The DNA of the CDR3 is TGTGCCAGTAGTATAGAGACAGGGGTTGGATACGAGCAGTACTTC.

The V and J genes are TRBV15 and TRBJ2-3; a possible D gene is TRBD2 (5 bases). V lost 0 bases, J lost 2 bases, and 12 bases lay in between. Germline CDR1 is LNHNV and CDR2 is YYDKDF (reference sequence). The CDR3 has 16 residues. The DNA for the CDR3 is TGTGCCACCAGCAGAGAATCGGGAACCATCACAGATACGCAGTATTTT. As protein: CATSRESGTITDTQYF.

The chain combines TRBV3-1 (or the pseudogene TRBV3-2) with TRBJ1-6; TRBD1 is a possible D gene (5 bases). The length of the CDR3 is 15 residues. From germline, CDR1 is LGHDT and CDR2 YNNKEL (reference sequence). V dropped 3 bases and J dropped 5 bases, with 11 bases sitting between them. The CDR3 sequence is CASSQRGVNNSPLHF. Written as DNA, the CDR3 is TGTGCCAGCAGCCAGCGGGGGGTTAATAATTCACCCCTCCACTTT.

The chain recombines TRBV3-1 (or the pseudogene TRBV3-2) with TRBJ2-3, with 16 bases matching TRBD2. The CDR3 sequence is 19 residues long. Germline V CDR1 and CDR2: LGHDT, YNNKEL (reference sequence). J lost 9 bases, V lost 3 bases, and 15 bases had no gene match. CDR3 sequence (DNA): TGTGCCAGCAGCCACGCAGGGACTAGCGGGGGGGCTGGTCGGGGAACGCAGTATTTT. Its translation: CASSHAGTSGGAGRGTQYF.

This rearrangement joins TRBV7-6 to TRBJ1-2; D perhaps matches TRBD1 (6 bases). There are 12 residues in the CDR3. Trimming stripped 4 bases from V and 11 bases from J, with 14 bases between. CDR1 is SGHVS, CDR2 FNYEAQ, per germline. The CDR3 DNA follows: TGTGCCAGCAGCTATCGGGGGGGCAGATACACCTTC. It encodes CASSYRGGRYTF.

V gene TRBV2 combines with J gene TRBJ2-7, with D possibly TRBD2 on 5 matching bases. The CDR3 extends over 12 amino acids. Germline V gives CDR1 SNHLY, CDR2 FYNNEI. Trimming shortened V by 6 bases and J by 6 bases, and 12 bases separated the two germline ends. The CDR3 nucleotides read TGTGCCAGCAGCTTTCTAGCAACCGAGCAGTACTTC. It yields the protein CASSFLATEQYF.

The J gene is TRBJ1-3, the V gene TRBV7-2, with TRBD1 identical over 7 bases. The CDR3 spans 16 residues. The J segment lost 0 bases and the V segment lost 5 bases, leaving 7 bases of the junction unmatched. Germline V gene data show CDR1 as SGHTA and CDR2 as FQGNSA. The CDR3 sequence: CASSAPGQTSGNTIYF. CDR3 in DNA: TGTGCCAGCAGCGCGCCGGGACAGACCTCTGGAAACACCATATATTTT.